This entry describes one T cell receptor (beta chain). No cognate antigen has been identified for it. There are no base qualities to consult, and no much larger clone falls within one base. The source of the sample is a study of Ad26.COV2.S vaccination and SARS-CoV-2 variants (dated by TCRdb to the early 2020s). In terms of the full investigation: Vaccine-arm donors were drawn from COV1001, a multicentre, randomized, double-blind, placebo-controlled phase I-IIa trial of Ad26.COV2.S in healthy adults. Dosing of Ad26.COV2.S was intramuscular, at either 5x10^10 or 1x10^11 viral particles, delivered as one shot or as two shots spaced 56 days apart. The specificity and breadth of SARS-CoV-2-reactive T cell receptors after Ad26.COV2.S vaccination were assessed by TCRbeta repertoire sequencing. The TCR-sequenced set comprised approximately 30 samples: about 19 Ad26.COV2.S vaccine recipients, 5 placebo recipients and 8 SARS-CoV-2 convalescent individuals. Participants in the trial were split at random into five groups of five each, receiving low-dose or high-dose Ad26.COV2.S once or twice, or else placebo on both occasions. Throughout the experiments and outcome assessment, investigators stayed blinded to trial group allocation.

Germline trimming: 1 base from V, 4 bases from J; junction bases outside gene matches: 18. From the cysteine up to the phenylalanine, the CDR3 has a length of 20 residues. The kept DNA is CDR3 alone, 60 bases in frame from the first base. The germline V gene specifies WSHSY as CDR1 and SAAADI as CDR2. Results and caveats for the whole study, not just this receptor: Compared with placebo recipients, Ad26.COV2.S recipients showed higher spike-specific TCR breadth (P = 0.0014). The authors noted that the TCR breadth and depth analyses may have underestimated total T cell responses. The study lacked the statistical power to compare responses across vaccine doses or regimens. Vaccine and placebo recipients had similar non-spike TCR breadth, a finding consistent with the vaccine containing only spike. Substantial breadth of spike-specific CD8+ and CD4+ T cell responses was reported after vaccination.

The immunoSEQ Assay was used to sequence TCRbeta CDR3 regions. After extraction, genomic DNA underwent amplification by bias-controlled multiplex PCR, followed by high-throughput sequencing. Per the original workflow: To quantify the absolute abundance of every unique TCRbeta CDR3 region, sequences were collapsed and filtered. Usable DNA was measured by amplifying reference genes present in all nucleated cells, and TCRbeta template counts were normalized to that usable DNA to estimate T cell fraction. Repertoire TCRs were annotated as SARS-CoV-2-specific by exact matching of V gene, CDR3 amino acid sequence and J gene to a known reactive TCR set. MIRA supplied the reference SARS-CoV-2 TCR set, which was filtered for enrichment in COVID-19-positive ImmuneCODE repertoires so that public or cross-reactive TCRs were removed. Drawing on the MIRA antigens, annotated TCRs were analysed further at the level of specific ORF or position within ORF. Breadth was defined as the number of annotated unique rearrangements divided by the total number of unique productive rearrangements, and depth was defined as the summed frequency of the annotated unique rearrangements. TCR breadth was compared between groups using two-sided Wilcoxon rank-sum tests. TCRdb obtained this table from immuneACCESS and retained in-frame rearrangements with V and J assigned. These tables miss some clones; where compared with another copy, unresolved V genes account for less than half of the shortfall, and the remainder is unexplained. V and J calls and clone size are those listed in that table; D and trimming were worked out from the DNA. Recorded for this sample are 440,000 or so clones; about 88% of them occurred a single time. The leading ten clones occupy 1.7% of the sample.

Sample treatment or condition, as interpreted from the label and publication: 15 to 20 received Ad26.COV2.S at low or high dose, single or two shots; a few received placebo; per-sample allocation not given. Repertoires of vaccine and placebo recipients were sequenced from samples taken on day 63 after the first injection. Cohort 1b enrolled 25 to 30 adults aged 18-55 years at a single site in Boston, USA, between 29 July and 7 August 2020. Ad26.COV2.S consisted of a replication-incompetent adenovirus type 26 vector by which a prefusion-stabilized SARS-CoV-2 spike protein from the original Wuhan strain was expressed.

The V and J genes are TRBV10-2 and TRBJ2-1; TRBD2 aligns with 8 central bases. The starting material was peripheral blood, obtained in a trial of Ad26.COV2.S vaccine versus placebo. The source of this sequence is a person aged 18-60 years who received the Ad26.COV2.S COVID-19 vaccine or a placebo. The nucleotides read TGCGCCAGCAGTGAGTTTTCCTCTCCTATAGCGGGAATAGCATACAATGAGCAGTTCTTC. This encodes CASSEFSSPIAGIAYNEQFF.